The 11 T cell receptor beta chains presented below share a single source sample, sequenced in a study of blood T cell repertoires in COVID-19. TCRdb keeps only in-frame clones here, not all; method: immunoSEQ multiplex PCR. The sample has under 95,000 clones; 86% are singletons. Sequenced sample: peripheral blood. Receptor source: an elderly man in a cohort sampled during active COVID-19.

The chain combines TRBV6-2 or TRBV6-3 with TRBJ1-1; D is perhaps TRBD1 (6 bases). CDR1 is MNHEY and CDR2 is SVGEGT in the germline V gene. The germline V and J ends were trimmed by 5 bases and 1 base, with 8 bases remaining between them. The CDR3 spans 13 residues. The CDR3 DNA reads TGTGCCAGCAGTATCAGGGGGAACACTGAAGCTTTCTTT. It specifies CASSIRGNTEAFF.

This rearrangement joins TRBV19 to TRBJ2-4; a possible D gene is TRBD2 (6 bases). Germline CDR1 and CDR2: LNHDA and SQIVND (reference sequence). The CDR3 totals 15 residues. Between the trimmed V and J ends, which lost 5 bases and 1 base, there was a span of 12 bases. This chain's CDR3 is CASSWGRGAKNIQYF. The CDR3 DNA is TGTGCCAGTAGTTGGGGCCGGGGGGCCAAAAACATTCAGTACTTC.

The chain recombines TRBV5-5 with TRBJ1-1, with 9 bases identical to TRBD1. The CDR3 consists of 16 residues. Losses at the gene ends were 1 base for V and 3 bases for J; bases not matched to a gene: 7. Per germline, CDR1 SGHKS and CDR2 YYEKEE (reference sequence). The CDR3 DNA sequence: TGTGCCAGCAGCTTGACGATTGGACAGGGGTACACTGAAGCTTTCTTT. Protein: CASSLTIGQGYTEAFF.

This clone was seen a few times. In DNA, the CDR3 is TGTGCCAGCAGTTTTGAGGGAGGTTCACCCCTCCACTTT. Translated, it gives CASSFEGGSPLHF. The chain recombines TRBV12-3 or TRBV12-4 with TRBJ1-6; D is unresolved. V lost 3 bases and J lost 9, with 9 bases in between. The length of the CDR3 is 13 residues.

The chain couples TRBV29-1 to TRBJ1-4; no reliable D call. Germline CDR1 and CDR2: SQVTM and ANQGSEA. V gave up 1 base and J gave up 5 bases, with 8 bases separating them. CDR3 length: 13 amino acids. For the CDR3, the DNA is TGCAGCGTTGAAGGTTCCGGGAATGAAAAACTGTTTTTT. This translates into CSVEGSGNEKLFF.

The chain recombines TRBV2 with TRBJ1-1, with a possible D match to TRBD1 (6 bases). There are 15 residues in the CDR3. Trimming shortened V by 1 base and J by 2 bases, and 11 bases separated the two germline ends. The V gene's germline CDR1 is SNHLY and CDR2 FYNNEI. The CDR3 is CASSEEARGNTEAFF. CDR3 sequence (DNA): TGTGCCAGCAGTGAAGAGGCCAGGGGAAACACTGAAGCTTTCTTT.

This clone occurred a few times. The gene calls are TRBV4-1 and TRBJ2-7; TRBD1 matches 8 bases. V lost 1 base to trimming and J lost 3 bases; unmatched junction nucleotides: 8. The germline CDR1 and CDR2 sequences are MGHRA and YSYEKL. This CDR3 contains 16 residues. The CDR3 spells CASSQVERQGLYEQYF. Written as DNA, the CDR3 is TGCGCCAGCAGCCAAGTTGAAAGACAGGGGCTCTACGAGCAGTACTTC.

Concerning this clone: The identical CDR3 is also encoded by other nucleotide sequences in the sample. The V call is TRBV5-1, the J call TRBJ1-1; D may be TRBD1 (6 bases). Germline values: CDR1 SGHRS, CDR2 YFSETQ. The V end was cut by 0 bases, the J end by 4 bases, with 10 bases between. The CDR3 sequence is 14 residues long. The CDR3 here is CASSLGTGSTEAFF. The CDR3 DNA reads TGCGCCAGCAGCTTGGGCACAGGGAGCACTGAAGCTTTCTTT.

The CDR3 DNA sequence: TGTGCCAGCAATGTCAGGGGGGCGGATGGCTACACCTTC. Protein sequence: CASNVRGADGYTF. This chain links TRBV2 with TRBJ1-2; 7 bases are shared with TRBD1. The CDR3 sequence is 13 residues long. J lost 6 bases, V lost 7 bases, and 8 bases had no gene match. Germline-derived CDR1 and CDR2 are SNHLY and FYNNEI.

The rearrangement links TRBV18 to TRBJ1-1, with a possible D match to TRBD1 (5 bases). The germline V and J ends were trimmed by 6 bases and 4 bases, with 12 bases remaining between them. The germline V gene encodes CDR1 KGHSH and CDR2 LQKENI. This CDR3 has 13 residues. The CDR3 loop reads CASSQGQGTEAFF. As DNA, the CDR3 is TGTGCCAGCTCCCAAGGACAAGGCACTGAAGCTTTCTTT.

The CDR3 spells CATSDFEGGSNSPLHF. The CDR3 DNA follows: TGTGCCACCAGTGATTTTGAGGGAGGATCAAATTCACCCCTCCACTTT. The genes are TRBV24-1 and TRBJ1-6; no definite D call. From germline, CDR1 is KGHDR and CDR2 SFDVKD. The CDR3 has 16 amino acids. V shed 1 base and J shed 7 bases, with 13 bases lying between them.